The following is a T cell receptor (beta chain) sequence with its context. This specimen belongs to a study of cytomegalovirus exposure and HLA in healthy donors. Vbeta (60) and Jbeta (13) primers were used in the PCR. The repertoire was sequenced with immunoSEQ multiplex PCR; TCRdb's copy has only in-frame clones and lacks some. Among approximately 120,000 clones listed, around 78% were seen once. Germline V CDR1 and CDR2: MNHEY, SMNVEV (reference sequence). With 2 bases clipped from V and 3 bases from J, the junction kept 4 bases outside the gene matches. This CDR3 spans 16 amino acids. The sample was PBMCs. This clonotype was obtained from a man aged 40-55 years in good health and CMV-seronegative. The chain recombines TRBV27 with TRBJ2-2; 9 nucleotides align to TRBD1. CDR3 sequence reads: CASSLRTGVHTGELFF. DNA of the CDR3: TGTGCCAGCAGTTTAAGGACAGGGGTACACACCGGGGAGCTGTTTTTT.